This T cell receptor beta chain originates from a study of shared clonotypes between healthy human individuals. This clone was observed once. In the naive CD8 group, cells lacked CD45RO and were positively selected for CCR7, so terminally differentiated effector memory CD45RA+ cells were left out. TCRdb keeps only in-frame clones here, not all; method: immunoSEQ multiplex PCR. Of 1.5 million to 2.5 million clones listed, about 95% are singletons. Sequencing was carried out using naive CD8+ T cells sorted from blood. The origin of this receptor is a man in his late teens or twenties in good health.

CDR3 residues: CASSPPGGQYNEQFF. CDR3 coding DNA: TGTGCCAGCTCACCACCCGGGGGGCAGTACAATGAGCAGTTCTTC. The chain uses TRBV18 and TRBJ2-1; D possibly corresponds to TRBD2 (7 bases). Germline V gene data show CDR1 as KGHSH and CDR2 as LQKENI. V dropped 0 bases and J dropped 4 bases, with 10 bases sitting between them. CDR3 size: 15 residues.